This T cell receptor beta chain was identified during a study of T cell responses to AZD1222 COVID-19 vaccine. Study-wide findings and caveats: Without day 14 samples, only post-peak T cell repertoires were studied.

Details on this clone: Antigen unknown.

Method: immunoSEQ multiplex PCR; TCRdb's copy keeps in-frame clones and lacks some. The sample has 110,000 to 150,000 clones, 92% seen once. Per the germline V gene, CDR1 is MNHEY and CDR2 is SVGEGT. There are 15 residues in the CDR3. V gave up 2 bases and J gave up 7 bases; unmatched junction bases: 5. This clonotype was sampled from an adult in good health. The V call is TRBV6-2 or TRBV6-3, the J call TRBJ1-4, with TRBD1 matching 9 bases. The source material was peripheral blood, sampled on day 0 of AZD1222 vaccination. The CDR3 here is CASSYPGTGSEKLFF. DNA of the CDR3: TGTGCCAGCAGTTACCCCGGGACAGGGAGTGAAAAACTGTTTTTT.